These T cell receptor beta chains were read from a single sample in a study of blood T cell repertoires in COVID-19. Method: immunoSEQ multiplex PCR; TCRdb's copy keeps in-frame clones and lacks some. This table holds around 300,000 clones, approximately 91% found once. The sequencing input was peripheral blood. These TCRs come from a woman between 35 and 50 years old who had recovered from COVID-19. Both conserved end residues are part of each CDR3. A D gene is named only where the DNA matches it firmly. Where a row states a size, it is once, few, many or the class of an expanded clone; other rows omit it.

d_gene: TRBD2
j_gene: TRBJ2-1
abundance: .
len: 16
v_gene: TRBV6-4
CDR3nt: TGTGCCAGCAGCGCCGCCGCTAGCGGGACCTACAATGAGCAGTTCTTC
CDR3aa: CASSAAASGTYNEQFF

d_gene: .
j_gene: TRBJ1-1
abundance: .
len: 14
v_gene: TRBV19
CDR3nt: TGTGCCAGTAGTTCCCGACGCGGGAACACTGAAGCTTTCTTT
CDR3aa: CASSSRRGNTEAFF

d_gene: .
j_gene: TRBJ2-3
abundance: .
len: 13
v_gene: TRBV19
CDR3nt: TGTGCCAGTAGTCTCGGGTCTACAGATACGCAGTATTTT
CDR3aa: CASSLGSTDTQYF

d_gene: .
j_gene: TRBJ2-3
abundance: .
len: 11
v_gene: TRBV10-3
CDR3nt: TGTGCCACCGAGAGCACAGATACGCAGTATTTT
CDR3aa: CATESTDTQYF

d_gene: TRBD2
j_gene: TRBJ2-2
abundance: .
len: 17
v_gene: TRBV29-1
CDR3nt: TGCAGCGTTATGGAAAGCGGGAGGCGATACAACACCGGGGAGCTGTTTTTT
CDR3aa: CSVMESGRRYNTGELFF

d_gene: .
j_gene: TRBJ1-4
abundance: .
len: 15
v_gene: TRBV30
CDR3nt: TGTGCCCATGGACCCCCGCACGGGGCTAATGAAAAACTGTTTTTT
CDR3aa: CAHGPPHGANEKLFF

d_gene: .
j_gene: TRBJ1-1
abundance: .
len: 15
v_gene: TRBV18
CDR3nt: TGTGCCAGCTCACCTCACCCCCAGGAGAACACTGAAGCTTTCTTT
CDR3aa: CASSPHPQENTEAFF

d_gene: TRBD1
j_gene: TRBJ2-4
abundance: .
len: 23
v_gene: TRBV6-1
CDR3nt: TGTGCCAGCAGTGAAGCGGGGTACTACGACAGGGTTTTCAGGTCGGTGGGCCAAAACATTCAGTACTTC
CDR3aa: CASSEAGYYDRVFRSVGQNIQYF

d_gene: TRBD2
j_gene: TRBJ2-5
abundance: .
len: 15
v_gene: TRBV29-1
CDR3nt: TGCAGCGTGAGGCGCCAAGCGGGAGCCCCAGAGACCCAGTACTTC
CDR3aa: CSVRRQAGAPETQYF

d_gene: .
j_gene: TRBJ1-3
abundance: .
len: 16
v_gene: TRBV19
CDR3nt: TGTGCCAGTAGCAGCTCGTCAGGACTCTCTGGAAACACCATATATTTT
CDR3aa: CASSSSSGLSGNTIYF

d_gene: .
j_gene: TRBJ2-3
abundance: few
len: 16
v_gene: TRBV7-9
CDR3nt: TGTGCCAGCAGCTCCTCCCAGGGAATCGACACAGATACGCAGTATTTT
CDR3aa: CASSSSQGIDTDTQYF

d_gene: TRBD2
j_gene: TRBJ2-7
abundance: .
len: 15
v_gene: TRBV13
CDR3nt: TGTGCCAGCAGCCCCGGACTAGCGGATACCTACGAGCAGTACTTC
CDR3aa: CASSPGLADTYEQYF

d_gene: TRBD2
j_gene: TRBJ2-3
abundance: few
len: 17
v_gene: TRBV24-1
CDR3nt: TGTGCCACCAGCCAACCAACTACTCGGGAGGGCTCAGATACGCAGTATTTT
CDR3aa: CATSQPTTREGSDTQYF

d_gene: TRBD1
j_gene: TRBJ1-2
abundance: .
len: 14
v_gene: TRBV5-1
CDR3nt: TGCGCCAGCAGCTCAAAGGACAGGTTAGATGGCTACACCTTC
CDR3aa: CASSSKDRLDGYTF

d_gene: TRBD2
j_gene: TRBJ2-7
abundance: .
len: 17
v_gene: TRBV5-1
CDR3nt: TGCGCCAGCAGCGACCTAGGACTAGCGGGAGGCTTCGGCGAGCAGTACTTC
CDR3aa: CASSDLGLAGGFGEQYF

d_gene: TRBD2
j_gene: TRBJ2-5
abundance: .
len: 13
v_gene: TRBV6-2/TRBV6-3
CDR3nt: TGTGCCAGCAGCCTAGCGGCAAAAGAGACCCAGTACTTC
CDR3aa: CASSLAAKETQYF

d_gene: .
j_gene: TRBJ1-5
abundance: .
len: 13
v_gene: TRBV11-2
CDR3nt: TGTGCCAGCAGCTTATATAGCAATCAGCCCCAGCATTTT
CDR3aa: CASSLYSNQPQHF

d_gene: TRBD2
j_gene: TRBJ2-1
abundance: .
len: 14
v_gene: TRBV5-1
CDR3nt: TGCGCCAGCAGCCGAGCGGGAGACAACAATGAGCAGTTCTTC
CDR3aa: CASSRAGDNNEQFF

d_gene: .
j_gene: TRBJ1-2
abundance: .
len: 12
v_gene: TRBV27
CDR3nt: TGTGCCAGCAGTTCCCCTGAGGCTGGCTACACCTTC
CDR3aa: CASSSPEAGYTF

d_gene: .
j_gene: TRBJ2-3
abundance: .
len: 15
v_gene: TRBV10-3
CDR3nt: TGTGCCATCAGTGATCGGGACATACGCACAGATACGCAGTATTTT
CDR3aa: CAISDRDIRTDTQYF

d_gene: TRBD1
j_gene: TRBJ2-2
abundance: .
len: 15
v_gene: TRBV24-1
CDR3nt: TGTGCCACCAGCCAACCGGACAGGGGGCTCGGGGAGCTGTTTTTT
CDR3aa: CATSQPDRGLGELFF

d_gene: .
j_gene: TRBJ2-2
abundance: .
len: 12
v_gene: TRBV30
CDR3nt: TGTGCCTGGAATCACGGCACCGGGGAGCTGTTTTTT
CDR3aa: CAWNHGTGELFF

d_gene: TRBD1
j_gene: TRBJ1-5
abundance: once
len: 16
v_gene: TRBV19
CDR3nt: TGTGCCAGTAGTCCCCGGGACAGCTATAGCAATCAGCCCCAGCATTTT
CDR3aa: CASSPRDSYSNQPQHF

d_gene: .
j_gene: TRBJ2-3
abundance: .
len: 11
v_gene: TRBV7-9
CDR3nt: TGTGCCAGCACCGCCGGAGATACGCAGTATTTT
CDR3aa: CASTAGDTQYF

d_gene: .
j_gene: TRBJ1-2
abundance: .
len: 13
v_gene: TRBV9
CDR3nt: TGTGCCAGCAGCGTAGATGAGGGTACGGGCTACACCTTC
CDR3aa: CASSVDEGTGYTF

d_gene: .
j_gene: TRBJ2-3
abundance: .
len: 11
v_gene: TRBV6-5
CDR3nt: TGTGCCAGTTCCGGAGGGGATACGCAGTATTTT
CDR3aa: CASSGGDTQYF

d_gene: .
j_gene: TRBJ2-7
abundance: once
len: 11
v_gene: TRBV30
CDR3nt: TGTGCCTGGAGTAGCCTCTACGAGCAGTACTTC
CDR3aa: CAWSSLYEQYF

d_gene: TRBD2
j_gene: TRBJ2-3
abundance: .
len: 16
v_gene: TRBV2
CDR3nt: TGTGCCAGCATCAGGACTAGCGGGATTATCACAGATACGCAGTATTTT
CDR3aa: CASIRTSGIITDTQYF

d_gene: .
j_gene: TRBJ1-1
abundance: .
len: 15
v_gene: TRBV28
CDR3nt: TGTGCCAGCAGTTTGCCAGGGCCGATGAACACTGAAGCTTTCTTT
CDR3aa: CASSLPGPMNTEAFF

d_gene: .
j_gene: TRBJ1-1
abundance: .
len: 11
v_gene: TRBV29-1
CDR3nt: TGCAGCGCAGGGGAAGACACTGAAGCTTTCTTT
CDR3aa: CSAGEDTEAFF

d_gene: TRBD1
j_gene: TRBJ1-6
abundance: .
len: 15
v_gene: TRBV11-3
CDR3nt: TGTGCCAGCAGCAATAGACAGGGGGCGGAATCACCCCTCCACTTT
CDR3aa: CASSNRQGAESPLHF

d_gene: .
j_gene: TRBJ1-1
abundance: .
len: 12
v_gene: TRBV3-1/TRBV3-2
CDR3nt: TGTGCCAGCAGCCAAGAACAGGGAAAAGCTTTCTTT
CDR3aa: CASSQEQGKAFF

d_gene: TRBD1
j_gene: TRBJ2-7
abundance: .
len: 16
v_gene: TRBV18
CDR3nt: TGTGCCAGCTCGCCGTACACCGGGACAGGAACCTACGAGCAGTACTTC
CDR3aa: CASSPYTGTGTYEQYF

d_gene: .
j_gene: TRBJ1-4
abundance: .
len: 19
v_gene: TRBV23-1
CDR3nt: TGCGCCAGCAGTCAGAACCCGGGACATAGGAGTCCAACTAATGAAAAACTGTTTTTT
CDR3aa: CASSQNPGHRSPTNEKLFF

d_gene: .
j_gene: TRBJ2-3
abundance: .
len: 15
v_gene: TRBV25-1
CDR3nt: TGTGCCAGCTCCCCAACAGGGCTTATAACAGATACGCAGTATTTT
CDR3aa: CASSPTGLITDTQYF

d_gene: .
j_gene: TRBJ2-7
abundance: .
len: 13
v_gene: TRBV27
CDR3nt: TGTGCCAGCAGTTTCCAACAGGGCTACGAGCAGTACTTC
CDR3aa: CASSFQQGYEQYF

d_gene: .
j_gene: TRBJ2-2
abundance: .
len: 16
v_gene: TRBV18
CDR3nt: TGTGCCAGCTCTCCAGGGTCCCACGGGGACACCGGGGAGCTGTTTTTT
CDR3aa: CASSPGSHGDTGELFF

d_gene: .
j_gene: TRBJ1-3
abundance: .
len: 16
v_gene: TRBV30
CDR3nt: TGTGCCTGGGAGAGACAGCGAACACTCTCTGGAAACACCATATATTTT
CDR3aa: CAWERQRTLSGNTIYF

d_gene: .
j_gene: TRBJ2-5
abundance: .
len: 12
v_gene: TRBV19
CDR3nt: TGTGCCAGTAGCCGAAAACAGGAGACCCAGTACTTC
CDR3aa: CASSRKQETQYF

d_gene: .
j_gene: TRBJ1-4
abundance: .
len: 14
v_gene: TRBV7-9
CDR3nt: TGTGCCAGCAGCCCAAGGGAGGCTTCTGAAAAACTGTTTTTT
CDR3aa: CASSPREASEKLFF

d_gene: .
j_gene: TRBJ1-6
abundance: .
len: 16
v_gene: TRBV27
CDR3nt: TGTGCCAGCAGCGATTGGGACGGGGGGCCTAATTCACCCCTCCACTTT
CDR3aa: CASSDWDGGPNSPLHF

d_gene: .
j_gene: TRBJ1-4
abundance: once
len: 15
v_gene: TRBV18
CDR3nt: TGTGCCAGCTCCCCCTCCCTCGGAGCTAATGAAAAACTGTTTTTT
CDR3aa: CASSPSLGANEKLFF

d_gene: .
j_gene: TRBJ2-1
abundance: once
len: 15
v_gene: TRBV6-5
CDR3nt: TGTGCCAGCAGTTACACGCCAGGGTCCTACAATGAGCAGTTCTTC
CDR3aa: CASSYTPGSYNEQFF

d_gene: .
j_gene: TRBJ2-3
abundance: .
len: 15
v_gene: TRBV27
CDR3nt: TGTGCCAGCAGTTTATTGGGCAGGAAGGCAGATACGCAGTATTTT
CDR3aa: CASSLLGRKADTQYF

d_gene: TRBD2
j_gene: TRBJ2-3
abundance: .
len: 15
v_gene: TRBV19
CDR3nt: TGTGCCAGTAGTATCGGGACTAGCGGGAGCAGTACGCAGTATTTT
CDR3aa: CASSIGTSGSSTQYF

d_gene: .
j_gene: TRBJ2-7
abundance: few
len: 13
v_gene: TRBV18
CDR3nt: TGTGCCAGCTCACTGGGGGGGCCCTACGAGCAGTACTTC
CDR3aa: CASSLGGPYEQYF

d_gene: .
j_gene: TRBJ2-7
abundance: .
len: 14
v_gene: TRBV10-3
CDR3nt: TGTGCCATCAGTCCCAGGGGTGTAACCTACGAGCAGTACTTC
CDR3aa: CAISPRGVTYEQYF

d_gene: TRBD2
j_gene: TRBJ2-5
abundance: once
len: 17
v_gene: TRBV6-1
CDR3nt: TGTGCCAGCAGTGACCTTAAGACTAGCGGGAGGGCCGAGACCCAGTACTTC
CDR3aa: CASSDLKTSGRAETQYF

d_gene: .
j_gene: TRBJ2-3
abundance: .
len: 13
v_gene: TRBV7-2
CDR3nt: TGTGCCAGCAGCTCCGGGATCACAGATACGCAGTATTTT
CDR3aa: CASSSGITDTQYF

d_gene: .
j_gene: TRBJ2-1
abundance: .
len: 14
v_gene: TRBV9
CDR3nt: TGTGCCAGCAGCGTAGCGGGAGGACAGAATGAGCAGTTCTTC
CDR3aa: CASSVAGGQNEQFF

d_gene: TRBD1
j_gene: TRBJ2-5
abundance: .
len: 13
v_gene: TRBV3-1/TRBV3-2
CDR3nt: TGTGCCAGCAGACAGGGGGGCCAAGAGACCCAGTACTTC
CDR3aa: CASRQGGQETQYF